The sequence of this TCR beta chain was determined in a study of cytomegalovirus exposure and HLA in healthy donors. Broader study findings: TCR beta V- and J-gene trimming was later associated with a missense DCLRE1C variant. Across donors, sequencing depth was assumed by presence/absence analyses to be roughly uniform.

CDR3 length: 15 amino acids. Unmatched junction bases numbered 10, after V lost 2 bases and J lost 7 bases. Germline CDR1 is SGHDT and CDR2 is YYEEEE. This clone was detected once. Its antigen is still unknown. Nominal health characterized the donors when sampled, though unrecorded immune exposures were likely. PCR primers comprised 60 Vbeta and 13 Jbeta primers. Assay: immunoSEQ multiplex PCR; the TCRdb copy retains only in-frame clones and omits some. The sample carries roughly 250,000 clones, about 80% recorded once. The source is a girl aged 2 to 9 in good health and CMV-seronegative. The chain employs TRBV5-6 and TRBJ2-7, with 9 bases matching TRBD1. The sequenced sample consisted of PBMCs. The CDR3 region has the DNA TGTGCCAGCAGCTTCCGGGACAGGGAGTCCTGGGAGCAGTACTTC. Its protein is CASSFRDRESWEQYF.